The clone carrying this TCR beta chain was seen ten or more times. The library labeled individual cDNA molecules by adding unique molecular identifiers to them. TCRdb ran MiXCR on the 5' RACE reads and lists one entry per CDR3 protein. This table has approximately 81,000 distinct CDR3 sequences, about 8% appearing once. This CDR3 contains 15 residues. CDR1 and CDR2 from the germline V gene are ENHRY and SYGVKD. Trimming took 5 bases from V and 8 from J; bases not matched to a gene: 10. The entry originates in a study of human T cells and chemical hapten exposure. Unfractionated whole blood yielded total RNA.

The J gene is TRBJ2-1, the V gene TRBV10-3; 9 positions match TRBD1. The receptor's source is a male donor in good health. CDR3 bases: TGTGCCATCAGTTCCCCGGGACAGGGTCTTCATGAGCAGTTCTTC. Amino acids: CAISSPGQGLHEQFF.